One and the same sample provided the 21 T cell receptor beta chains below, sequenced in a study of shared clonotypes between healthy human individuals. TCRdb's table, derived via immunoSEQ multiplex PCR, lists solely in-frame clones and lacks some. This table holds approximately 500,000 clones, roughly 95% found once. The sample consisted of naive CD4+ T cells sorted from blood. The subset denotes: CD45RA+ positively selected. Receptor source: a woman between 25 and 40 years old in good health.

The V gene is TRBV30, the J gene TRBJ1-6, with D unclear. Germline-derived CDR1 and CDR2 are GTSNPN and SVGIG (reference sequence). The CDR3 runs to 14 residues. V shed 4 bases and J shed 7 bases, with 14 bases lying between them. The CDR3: CAWMGSPVNSPLHF. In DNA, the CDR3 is TGTGCCTGGATGGGGAGCCCCGTCAATTCACCCCTCCACTTT.

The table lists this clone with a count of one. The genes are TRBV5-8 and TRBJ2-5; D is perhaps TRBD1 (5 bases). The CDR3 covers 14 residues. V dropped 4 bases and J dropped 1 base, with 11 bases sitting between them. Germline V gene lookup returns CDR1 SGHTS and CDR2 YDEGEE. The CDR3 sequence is CASSGQWGQETQYF. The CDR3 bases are TGTGCCAGCAGCGGACAATGGGGCCAAGAGACCCAGTACTTC.

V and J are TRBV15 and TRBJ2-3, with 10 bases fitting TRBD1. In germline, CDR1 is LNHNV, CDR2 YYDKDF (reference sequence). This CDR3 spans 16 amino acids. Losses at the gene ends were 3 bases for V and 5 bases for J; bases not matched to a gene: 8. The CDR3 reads CATSSGDRGRLDTQYF. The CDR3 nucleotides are TGTGCCACCAGCAGCGGAGACAGGGGGCGTTTAGATACGCAGTATTTT.

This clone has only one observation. Here the CDR3 reads CASSMGRGRYEGQPQHF. CDR3 in DNA: TGTGCCAGTAGTATGGGCAGGGGGCGGTATGAGGGTCAGCCCCAGCATTTT. The V gene is TRBV19, the J gene TRBJ1-5, with 8 bases aligning to TRBD1. Germline V gives CDR1 LNHDA, CDR2 SQIVND (reference sequence). This CDR3 has 17 amino acids. The J segment lost 6 bases and the V segment lost 3 bases, leaving 13 bases of the junction unmatched. The whole variable domain, remainder taken from reference TRBV19 and TRBJ1-5, is DGGITQSPKYLFRKEGQNVTLSCEQNLNHDAMYWYRQDPGQGLRLIYYSQIVNDFQKGDIAEGYSVSREKKESFPLTVTSAQKNPTAFYLCASSMGRGRYEGQPQHFGDGTRLSIL.

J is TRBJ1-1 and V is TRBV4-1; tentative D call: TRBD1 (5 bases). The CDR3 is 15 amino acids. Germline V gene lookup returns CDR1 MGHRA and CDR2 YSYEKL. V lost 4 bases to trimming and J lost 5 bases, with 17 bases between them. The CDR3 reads CASSPQGWGGTEAFF. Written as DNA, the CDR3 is TGCGCCAGCAGCCCGCAAGGGTGGGGGGGGACTGAAGCTTTCTTT.

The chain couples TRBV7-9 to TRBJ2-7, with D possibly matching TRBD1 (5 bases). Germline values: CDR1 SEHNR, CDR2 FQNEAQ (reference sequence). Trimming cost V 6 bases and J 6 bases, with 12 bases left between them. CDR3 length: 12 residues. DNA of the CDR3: TGTGCCAGCAGTAATGGGGCGGCCGAGCAGTACTTC. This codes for CASSNGAAEQYF.

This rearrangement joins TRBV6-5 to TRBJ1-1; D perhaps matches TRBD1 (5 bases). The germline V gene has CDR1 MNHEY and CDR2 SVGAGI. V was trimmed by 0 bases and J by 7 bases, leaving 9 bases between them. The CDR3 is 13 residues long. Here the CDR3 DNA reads TGTGCCAGCAGTTACTCGAGGACATTTGAAGCTTTCTTT. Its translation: CASSYSRTFEAFF.

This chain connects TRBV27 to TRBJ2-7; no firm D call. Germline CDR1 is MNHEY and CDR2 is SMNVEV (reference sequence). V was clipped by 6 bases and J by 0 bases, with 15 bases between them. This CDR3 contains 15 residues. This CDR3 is CASRDVAGSSYEQYF. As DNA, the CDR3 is TGTGCCAGCAGGGACGTAGCTGGCAGCTCCTACGAGCAGTACTTC.

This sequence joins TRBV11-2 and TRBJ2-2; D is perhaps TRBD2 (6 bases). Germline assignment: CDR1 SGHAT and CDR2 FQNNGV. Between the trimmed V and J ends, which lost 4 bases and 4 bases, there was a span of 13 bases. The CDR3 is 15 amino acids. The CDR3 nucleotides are TGTGCCAGCAGCTCCACGGGGGACCCCACCGGGGAGCTGTTTTTT. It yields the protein CASSSTGDPTGELFF.

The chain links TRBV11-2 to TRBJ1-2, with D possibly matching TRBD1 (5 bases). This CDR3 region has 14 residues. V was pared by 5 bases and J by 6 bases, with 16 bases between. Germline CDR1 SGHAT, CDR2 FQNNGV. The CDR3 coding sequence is TGTGCCAGCAGCGGTGGGACCTCTGACAATGGCTACACCTTC. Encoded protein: CASSGGTSDNGYTF.

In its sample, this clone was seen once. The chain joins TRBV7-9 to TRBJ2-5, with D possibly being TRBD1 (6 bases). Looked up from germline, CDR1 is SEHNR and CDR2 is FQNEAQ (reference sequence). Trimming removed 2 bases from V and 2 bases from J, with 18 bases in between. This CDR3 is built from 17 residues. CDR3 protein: CASSLMIGTTFQETQYF. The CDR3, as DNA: TGTGCCAGCAGCTTAATGATCGGGACAACCTTTCAAGAGACCCAGTACTTC. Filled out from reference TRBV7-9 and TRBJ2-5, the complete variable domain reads DTGVSQNPRHKITKRGQNVTFRCDPISEHNRLYWYRQTLGQGPEFLTYFQNEAQLEKSRLLSDRFSAERPKGSFSTLEIQRTEQGDSAMYLCASSLMIGTTFQETQYFGPGTRLLVL.

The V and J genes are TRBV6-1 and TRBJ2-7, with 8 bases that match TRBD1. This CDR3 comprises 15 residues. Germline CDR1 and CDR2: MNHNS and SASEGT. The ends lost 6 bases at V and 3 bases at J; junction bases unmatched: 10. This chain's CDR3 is CASRSGTGLLYEQYF. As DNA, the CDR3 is TGTGCCAGCAGGTCCGGGACAGGTCTTCTCTACGAGCAGTACTTC.

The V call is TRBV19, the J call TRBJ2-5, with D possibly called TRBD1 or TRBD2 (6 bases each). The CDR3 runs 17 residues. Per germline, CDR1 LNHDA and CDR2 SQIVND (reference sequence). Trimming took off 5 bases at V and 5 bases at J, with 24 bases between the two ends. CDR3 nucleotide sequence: TGTGCCAGTAGTTTTAGGGGGGTCGGGGCTTCTATGGAGACCCAGTACTTC. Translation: CASSFRGVGASMETQYF.

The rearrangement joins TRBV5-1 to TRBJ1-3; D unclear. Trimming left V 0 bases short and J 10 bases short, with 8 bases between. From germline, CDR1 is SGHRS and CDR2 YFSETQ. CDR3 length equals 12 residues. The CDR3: CASSLGEGTIYF. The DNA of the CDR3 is TGCGCCAGCAGCTTGGGTGAGGGAACCATATATTTT.

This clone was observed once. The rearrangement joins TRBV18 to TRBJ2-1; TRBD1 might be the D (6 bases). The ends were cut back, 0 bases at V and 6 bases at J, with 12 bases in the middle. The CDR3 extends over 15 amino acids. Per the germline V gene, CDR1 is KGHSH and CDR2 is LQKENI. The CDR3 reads CASSPPLAGANEQFF. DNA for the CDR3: TGTGCCAGCTCACCACCCTTAGCAGGGGCCAATGAGCAGTTCTTC.

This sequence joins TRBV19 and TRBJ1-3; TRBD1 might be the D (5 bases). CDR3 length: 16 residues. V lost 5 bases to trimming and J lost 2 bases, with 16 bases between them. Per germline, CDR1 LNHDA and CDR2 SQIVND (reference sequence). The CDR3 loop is CASSATGGAPGNTIYF. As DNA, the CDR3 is TGTGCCAGTAGTGCCACCGGGGGAGCGCCTGGAAACACCATATATTTT. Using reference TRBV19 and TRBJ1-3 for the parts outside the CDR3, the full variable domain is DGGITQSPKYLFRKEGQNVTLSCEQNLNHDAMYWYRQDPGQGLRLIYYSQIVNDFQKGDIAEGYSVSREKKESFPLTVTSAQKNPTAFYLCASSATGGAPGNTIYFGEGSWLTVV.

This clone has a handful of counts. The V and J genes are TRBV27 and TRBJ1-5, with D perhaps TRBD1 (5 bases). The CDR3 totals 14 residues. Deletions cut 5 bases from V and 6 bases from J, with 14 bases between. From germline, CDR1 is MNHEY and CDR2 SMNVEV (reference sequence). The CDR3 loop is CASSIEGYGQPQHF. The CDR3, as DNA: TGTGCCAGCAGTATAGAGGGGTACGGTCAGCCCCAGCATTTT.

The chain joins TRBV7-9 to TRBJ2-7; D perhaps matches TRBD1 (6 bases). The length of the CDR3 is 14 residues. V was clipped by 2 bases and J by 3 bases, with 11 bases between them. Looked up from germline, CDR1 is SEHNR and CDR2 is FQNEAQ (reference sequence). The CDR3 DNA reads TGTGCCAGCAGCTTACAGGGGACATTCTACGAGCAGTACTTC. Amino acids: CASSLQGTFYEQYF. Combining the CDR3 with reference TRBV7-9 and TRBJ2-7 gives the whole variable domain DTGVSQNPRHKITKRGQNVTFRCDPISEHNRLYWYRQTLGQGPEFLTYFQNEAQLEKSRLLSDRFSAERPKGSFSTLEIQRTEQGDSAMYLCASSLQGTFYEQYFGPGTRLTVT.

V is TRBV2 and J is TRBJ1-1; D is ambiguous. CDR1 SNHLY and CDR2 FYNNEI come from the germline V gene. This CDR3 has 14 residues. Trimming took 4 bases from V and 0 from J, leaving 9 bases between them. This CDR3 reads CASSVGPLNTEAFF. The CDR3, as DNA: TGTGCCAGCAGTGTTGGACCATTGAACACTGAAGCTTTCTTT.

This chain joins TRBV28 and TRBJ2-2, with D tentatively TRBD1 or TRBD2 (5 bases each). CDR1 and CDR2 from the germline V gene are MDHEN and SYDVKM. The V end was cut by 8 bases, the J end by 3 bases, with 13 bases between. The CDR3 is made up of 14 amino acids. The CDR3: CASLPGTYTGELFF. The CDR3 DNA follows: TGTGCCAGCCTCCCCGGGACGTACACCGGGGAGCTGTTTTTT.

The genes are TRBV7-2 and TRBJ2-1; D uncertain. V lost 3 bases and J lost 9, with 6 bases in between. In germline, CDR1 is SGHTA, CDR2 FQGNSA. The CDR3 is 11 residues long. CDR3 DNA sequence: TGTGCCAGCAGCTTTAGGACTGAGCAGTTCTTC. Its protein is CASSFRTEQFF.